This T cell receptor (beta chain) was identified during a study of early T cells in non-severe SARS-CoV-2 infection. Study context: From unsorted whole blood, bulk RNA was sequenced, and the chains remained unpaired. Whole-study findings and limits: VDJdb-based matching was biased toward anti-spike CD8 responses and missed private and CD4 specificities.

CDR1 and CDR2 from the germline V gene are LGHDT and YNNKEL (reference sequence). Unmatched junction bases numbered 3, after V lost 3 bases and J lost 15 bases. The CDR3 is made up of 11 amino acids. This clonotype turned up a few times. Its antigen is not identified. Each single cDNA molecule received a unique molecular identifier. TCRdb reprocessed the 5' RACE reads with MiXCR, giving one entry per CDR3 protein. The data contain about 81,000 distinct CDR3 sequences, 5% to 7% of them singletons. The specimen was whole blood. The chain combines TRBV3-1 with TRBJ2-1; 9 bases map to TRBD1. This clonotype was sampled from an adult who was a healthcare worker with PCR-confirmed SARS-CoV-2 infection or an uninfected control (not recorded which). This chain's CDR3 is CASSQTGGMFF. The CDR3 coding sequence is TGTGCCAGCAGCCAGACAGGGGGTATGTTCTTC.